This T cell receptor beta chain comes out of a study of immune evolution from preneoplasia to lung adenocarcinoma. Study conclusions and caveats: Normal lung had the highest top T cell clone frequencies. Clonality was highest in normal lung, lower in later-stage lesions apparently.

The CDR3 loop spans 15 amino acids. Germline loops: CDR1 SGHTA, CDR2 FQGTGA. The V end lost 2 bases, the J end lost 1 base, and 11 bases lay between the germline ends. Between the mid-2010s and the late 2010s, patients underwent resection in Japan or China. Details on this clone: Its antigen is not known.

The data were produced by immunoSEQ multiplex PCR, yet TCRdb's version contains in-frame clones alone and is incomplete. The sample gives some 4,200 clones, 76% of which show up once; under 15% is in the top ten. Sequenced input: FFPE minimally invasive lung adenocarcinoma tissue. The clonotype originates from a person aged 65 to 85 with lung adenocarcinoma. V is TRBV7-3 and J is TRBJ1-1, with D unresolved. CDR3: CASSLATAPNTEAFF. In DNA form, the CDR3 reads TGTGCCAGCAGCTTAGCTACGGCGCCGAACACTGAAGCTTTCTTT.